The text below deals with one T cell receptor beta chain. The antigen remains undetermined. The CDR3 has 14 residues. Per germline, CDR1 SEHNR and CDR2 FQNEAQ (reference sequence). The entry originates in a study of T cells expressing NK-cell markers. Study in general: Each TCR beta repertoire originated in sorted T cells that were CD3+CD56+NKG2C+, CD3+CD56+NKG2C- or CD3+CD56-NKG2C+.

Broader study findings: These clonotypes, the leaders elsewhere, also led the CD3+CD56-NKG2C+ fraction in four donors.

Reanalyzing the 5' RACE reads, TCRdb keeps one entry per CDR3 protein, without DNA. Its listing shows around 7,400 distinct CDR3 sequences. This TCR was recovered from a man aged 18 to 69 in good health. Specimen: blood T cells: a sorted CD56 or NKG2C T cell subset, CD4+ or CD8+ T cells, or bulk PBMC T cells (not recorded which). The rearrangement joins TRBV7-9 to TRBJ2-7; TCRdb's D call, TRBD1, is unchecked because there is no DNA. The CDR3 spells CASSATGRTYEQYF.